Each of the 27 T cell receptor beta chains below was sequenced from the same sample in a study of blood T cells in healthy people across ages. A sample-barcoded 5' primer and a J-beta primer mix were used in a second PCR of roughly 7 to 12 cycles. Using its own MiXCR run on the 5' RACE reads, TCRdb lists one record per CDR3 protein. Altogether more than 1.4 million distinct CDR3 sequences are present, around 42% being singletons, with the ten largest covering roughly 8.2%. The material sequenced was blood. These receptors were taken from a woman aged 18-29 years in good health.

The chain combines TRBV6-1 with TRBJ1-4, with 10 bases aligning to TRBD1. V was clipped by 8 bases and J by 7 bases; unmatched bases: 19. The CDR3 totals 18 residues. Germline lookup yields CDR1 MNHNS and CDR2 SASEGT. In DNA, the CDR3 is TGTGCCAGCTGCCCCCAAGGACAGGGGGTTTTGTTAGTTGAAAAACTGTTTTTT. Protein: CASCPQGQGVLLVEKLFF.

The CDR3 DNA follows: TGTGCCAGCAGTTTTAAAGCGGGAGGGACAGATACGCAGTATTTT. This sequence encodes CASSFKAGGTDTQYF. V usage is TRBV12-3 or TRBV12-4 and J usage is TRBJ2-3; 10 bases map to TRBD2. The CDR3 is made up of 15 amino acids. J was trimmed by 3 bases and V by 3 bases; bases with no gene match: 3.

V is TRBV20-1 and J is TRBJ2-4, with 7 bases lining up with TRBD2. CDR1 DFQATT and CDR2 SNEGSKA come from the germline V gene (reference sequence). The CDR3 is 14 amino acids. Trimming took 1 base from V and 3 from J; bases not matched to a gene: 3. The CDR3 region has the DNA TGCAGTGCTAGAGCGCCGGGAGGCAAAAACATTCAGTACTTC. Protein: CSARAPGGKNIQYF.

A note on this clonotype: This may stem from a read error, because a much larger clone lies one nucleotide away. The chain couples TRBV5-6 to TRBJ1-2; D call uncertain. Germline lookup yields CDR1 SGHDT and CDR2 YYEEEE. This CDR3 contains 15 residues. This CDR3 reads CASSFGTFGAYGNTF. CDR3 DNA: TGTGCCAGCAGCTTCGGCACCTTCGGAGCCTATGGCAACACCTTC.

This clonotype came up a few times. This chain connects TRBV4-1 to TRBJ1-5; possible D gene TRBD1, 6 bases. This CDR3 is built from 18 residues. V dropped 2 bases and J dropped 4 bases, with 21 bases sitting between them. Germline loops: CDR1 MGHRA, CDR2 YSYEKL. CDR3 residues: CASSQSGWGPGTNQPQHF. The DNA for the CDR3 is TGCGCCAGCAGCCAATCGGGCTGGGGGCCGGGGACTAATCAGCCCCAGCATTTT.

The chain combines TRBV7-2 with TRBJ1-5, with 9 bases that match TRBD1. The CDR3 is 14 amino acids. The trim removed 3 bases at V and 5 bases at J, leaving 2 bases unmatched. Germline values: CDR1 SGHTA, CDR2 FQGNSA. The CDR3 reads CASSFRTGDQPQHF. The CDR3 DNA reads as TGTGCCAGCAGCTTCCGGACAGGGGATCAGCCCCAGCATTTT. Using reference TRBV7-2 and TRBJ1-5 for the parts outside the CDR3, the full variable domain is GAGVSQSPSNKVTEKGKDVELRCDPISGHTALYWYRQSLGQGLEFLIYFQGNSAPDKSGLPSDRFSAERTGGSVSTLTIQRTQQEDSAVYLCASSFRTGDQPQHFGDGTRLSIL.

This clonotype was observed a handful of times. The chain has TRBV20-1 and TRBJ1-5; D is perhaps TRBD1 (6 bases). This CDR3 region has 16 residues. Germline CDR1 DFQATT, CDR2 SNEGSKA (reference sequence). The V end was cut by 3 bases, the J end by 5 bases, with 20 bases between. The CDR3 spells CSASPYHRDTDQPQHF. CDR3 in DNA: TGCAGTGCTAGCCCTTACCACCGGGACACAGATCAGCCCCAGCATTTT.

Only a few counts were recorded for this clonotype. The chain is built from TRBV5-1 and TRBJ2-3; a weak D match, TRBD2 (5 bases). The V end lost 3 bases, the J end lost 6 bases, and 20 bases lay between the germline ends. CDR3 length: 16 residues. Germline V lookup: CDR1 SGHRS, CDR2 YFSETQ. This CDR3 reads CASSSGGRPSLDTQYF. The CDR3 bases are TGCGCCAGCAGCTCTGGCGGGCGGCCGTCCTTGGATACGCAGTATTTT.

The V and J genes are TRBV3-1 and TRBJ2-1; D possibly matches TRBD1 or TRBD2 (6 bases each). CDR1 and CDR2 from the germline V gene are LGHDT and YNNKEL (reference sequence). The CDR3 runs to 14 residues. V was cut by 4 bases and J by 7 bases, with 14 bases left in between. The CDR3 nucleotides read TGTGCCAGCAGCCGAGGGGGGACCCTTAATGAGCAGTTCTTC. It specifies CASSRGGTLNEQFF.

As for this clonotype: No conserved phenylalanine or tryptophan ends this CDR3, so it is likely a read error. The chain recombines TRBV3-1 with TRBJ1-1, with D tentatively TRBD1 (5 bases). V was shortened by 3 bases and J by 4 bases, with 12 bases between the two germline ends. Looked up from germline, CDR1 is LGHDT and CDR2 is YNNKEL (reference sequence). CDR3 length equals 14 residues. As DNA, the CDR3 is TGTGCCAGCAGCCAGCCCGGGGCCGCCACTGAAGCTTTCTTA. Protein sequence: CASSQPGAATEAFL.

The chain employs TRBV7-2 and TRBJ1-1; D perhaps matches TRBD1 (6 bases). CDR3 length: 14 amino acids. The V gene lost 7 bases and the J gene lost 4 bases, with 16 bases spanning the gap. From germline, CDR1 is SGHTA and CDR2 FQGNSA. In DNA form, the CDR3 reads TGTGCCAGCACCGTCTCGGGGGGCAGCACTGAAGCTTTCTTT. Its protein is CASTVSGGSTEAFF.

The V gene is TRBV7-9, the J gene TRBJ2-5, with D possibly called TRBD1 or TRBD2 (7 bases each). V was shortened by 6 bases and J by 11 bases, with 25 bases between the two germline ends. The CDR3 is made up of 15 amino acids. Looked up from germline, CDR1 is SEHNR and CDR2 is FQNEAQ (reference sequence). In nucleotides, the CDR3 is TGTGCCAGCAGTCAGGGGTCGGCAGGGGGGGATGAGCAGTACTTC. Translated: CASSQGSAGGDEQYF.

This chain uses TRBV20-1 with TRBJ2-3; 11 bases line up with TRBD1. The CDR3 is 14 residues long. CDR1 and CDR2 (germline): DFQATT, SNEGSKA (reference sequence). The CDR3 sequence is CATGTGGKADTQYF. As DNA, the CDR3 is TGCGCTACCGGGACAGGGGGGAAAGCAGATACGCAGTATTTT.

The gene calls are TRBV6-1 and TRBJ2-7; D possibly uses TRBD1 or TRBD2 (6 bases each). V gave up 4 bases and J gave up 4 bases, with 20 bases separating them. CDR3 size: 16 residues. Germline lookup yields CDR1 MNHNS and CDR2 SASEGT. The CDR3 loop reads CASSGGEGGLPYEQYF. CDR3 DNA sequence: TGTGCCAGCAGTGGTGGCGAGGGGGGCTTACCGTACGAGCAGTACTTC.

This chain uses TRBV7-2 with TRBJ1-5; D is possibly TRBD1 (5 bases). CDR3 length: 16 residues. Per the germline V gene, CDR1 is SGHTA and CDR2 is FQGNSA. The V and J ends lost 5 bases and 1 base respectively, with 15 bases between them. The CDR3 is CASSEGQGLSNQPQHF. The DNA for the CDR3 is TGTGCCAGCAGCGAAGGTCAGGGTCTAAGCAATCAGCCCCAGCATTTT.

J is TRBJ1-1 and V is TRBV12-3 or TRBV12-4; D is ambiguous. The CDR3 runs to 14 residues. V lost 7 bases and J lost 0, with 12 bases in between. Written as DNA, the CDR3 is TGTGCCAGCAACCCTCCAGTTATGAACACTGAAGCTTTCTTT. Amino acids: CASNPPVMNTEAFF.

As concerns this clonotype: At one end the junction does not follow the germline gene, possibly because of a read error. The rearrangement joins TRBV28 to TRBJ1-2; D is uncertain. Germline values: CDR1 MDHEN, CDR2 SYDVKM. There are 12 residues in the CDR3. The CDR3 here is CAGSLIGRGYTF. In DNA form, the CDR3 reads TGTGCCGGCAGTTTGATTGGACGTGGCTACACCTTC.

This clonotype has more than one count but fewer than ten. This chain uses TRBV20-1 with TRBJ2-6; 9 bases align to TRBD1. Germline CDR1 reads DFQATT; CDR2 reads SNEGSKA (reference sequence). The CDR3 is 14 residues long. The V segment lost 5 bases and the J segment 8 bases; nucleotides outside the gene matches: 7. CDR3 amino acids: CSARPQGASNVLTF. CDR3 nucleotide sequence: TGCAGTGCTCGACCACAGGGGGCGTCCAACGTCCTGACTTTC.

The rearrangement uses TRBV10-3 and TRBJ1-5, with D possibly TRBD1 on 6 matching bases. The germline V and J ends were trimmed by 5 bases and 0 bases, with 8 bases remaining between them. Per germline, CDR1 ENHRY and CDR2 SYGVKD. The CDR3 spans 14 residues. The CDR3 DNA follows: TGTGCCATCAGTACAGGGACTAGCAATCAGCCCCAGCATTTT. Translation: CAISTGTSNQPQHF.

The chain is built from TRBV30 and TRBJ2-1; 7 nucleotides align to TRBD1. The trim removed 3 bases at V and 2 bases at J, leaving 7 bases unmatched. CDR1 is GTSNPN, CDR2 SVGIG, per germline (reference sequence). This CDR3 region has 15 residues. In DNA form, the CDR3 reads TGTGCCTGGAGACGGGACAGCATGCCCTACAATGAGCAGTTCTTC. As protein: CAWRRDSMPYNEQFF.

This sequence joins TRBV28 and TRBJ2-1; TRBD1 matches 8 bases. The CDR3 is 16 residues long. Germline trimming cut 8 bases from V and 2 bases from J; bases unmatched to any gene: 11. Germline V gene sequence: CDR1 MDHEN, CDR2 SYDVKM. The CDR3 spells CASATPGGQAYNEQFF. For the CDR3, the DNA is TGTGCCAGCGCTACCCCCGGGGGACAGGCCTACAATGAGCAGTTCTTC.

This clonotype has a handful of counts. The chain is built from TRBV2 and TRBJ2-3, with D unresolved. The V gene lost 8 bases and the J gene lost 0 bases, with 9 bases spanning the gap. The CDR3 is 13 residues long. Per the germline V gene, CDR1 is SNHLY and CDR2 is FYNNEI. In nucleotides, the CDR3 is TGTGCCAGCCTACTGACTAGCACAGATACGCAGTATTTT. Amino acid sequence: CASLLTSTDTQYF. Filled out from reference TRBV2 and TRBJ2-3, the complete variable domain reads EPEVTQTPSHQVTQMGQEVILRCVPISNHLYFYWYRQILGQKVEFLVSFYNNEISEKSEIFDDQFSVERPDGSNFTLKIRSTKLEDSAMYFCASLLTSTDTQYFGPGTRLTVL.

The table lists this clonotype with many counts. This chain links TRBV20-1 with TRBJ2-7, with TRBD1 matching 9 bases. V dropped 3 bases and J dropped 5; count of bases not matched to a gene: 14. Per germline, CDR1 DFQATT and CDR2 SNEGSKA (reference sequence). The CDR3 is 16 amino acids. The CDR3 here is CSASQINRDRVHEQYF. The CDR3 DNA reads TGCAGTGCTAGTCAGATTAACCGGGACAGGGTCCACGAGCAGTACTTC.

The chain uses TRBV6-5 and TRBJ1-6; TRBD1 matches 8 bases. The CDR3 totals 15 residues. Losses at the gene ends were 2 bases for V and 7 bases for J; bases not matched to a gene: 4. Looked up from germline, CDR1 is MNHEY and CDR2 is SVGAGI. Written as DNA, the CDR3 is TGTGCCAGCAGTTACGGACAGGGTGAGAATTCACCCCTCCACTTT. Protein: CASSYGQGENSPLHF.

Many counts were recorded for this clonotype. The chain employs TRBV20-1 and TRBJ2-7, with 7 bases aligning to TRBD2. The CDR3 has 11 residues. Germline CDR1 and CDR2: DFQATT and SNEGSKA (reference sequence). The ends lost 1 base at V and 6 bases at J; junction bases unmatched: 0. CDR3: CSARGGGEQYF. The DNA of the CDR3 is TGCAGTGCTAGAGGGGGGGGCGAGCAGTACTTC.

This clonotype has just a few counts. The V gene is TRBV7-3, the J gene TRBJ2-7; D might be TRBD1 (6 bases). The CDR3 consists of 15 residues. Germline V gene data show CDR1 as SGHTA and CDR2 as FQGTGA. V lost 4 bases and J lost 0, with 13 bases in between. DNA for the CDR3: TGTGCCAGCAGCTCCGCCGGCAGGGGCTCCTACGAGCAGTACTTC. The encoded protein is CASSSAGRGSYEQYF.

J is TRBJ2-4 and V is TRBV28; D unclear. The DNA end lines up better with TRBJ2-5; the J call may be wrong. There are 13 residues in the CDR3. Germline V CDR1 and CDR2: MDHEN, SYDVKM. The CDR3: CASSLPVQETQYF. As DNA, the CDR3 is TGTGCCAGCAGTTTACCGGTCCAAGAGACCCAGTACTTC.